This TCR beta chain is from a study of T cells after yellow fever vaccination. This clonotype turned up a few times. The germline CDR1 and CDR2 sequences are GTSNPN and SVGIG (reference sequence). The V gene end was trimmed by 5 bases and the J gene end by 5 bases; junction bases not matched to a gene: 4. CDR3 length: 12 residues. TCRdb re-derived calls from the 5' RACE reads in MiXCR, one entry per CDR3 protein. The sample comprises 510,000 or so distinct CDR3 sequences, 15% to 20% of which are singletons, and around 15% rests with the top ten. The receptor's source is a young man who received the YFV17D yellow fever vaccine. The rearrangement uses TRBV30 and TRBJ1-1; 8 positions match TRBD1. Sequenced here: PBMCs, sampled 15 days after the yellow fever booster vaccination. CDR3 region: CAWATGVTEAFF. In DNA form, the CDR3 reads TGTGCCTGGGCGACAGGGGTGACTGAAGCTTTCTTT.